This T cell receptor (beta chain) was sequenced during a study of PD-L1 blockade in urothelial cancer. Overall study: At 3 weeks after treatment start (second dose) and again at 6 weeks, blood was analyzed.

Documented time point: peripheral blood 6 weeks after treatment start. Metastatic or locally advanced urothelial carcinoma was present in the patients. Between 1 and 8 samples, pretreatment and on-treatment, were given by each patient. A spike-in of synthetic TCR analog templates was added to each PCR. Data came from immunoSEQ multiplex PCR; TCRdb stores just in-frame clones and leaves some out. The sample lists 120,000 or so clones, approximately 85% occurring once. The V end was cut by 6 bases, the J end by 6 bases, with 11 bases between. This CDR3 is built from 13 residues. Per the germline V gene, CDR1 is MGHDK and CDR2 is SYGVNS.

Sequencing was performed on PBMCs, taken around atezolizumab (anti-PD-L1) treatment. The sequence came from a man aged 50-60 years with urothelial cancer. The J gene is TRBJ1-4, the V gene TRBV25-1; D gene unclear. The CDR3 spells CASRLGTDEKLFF. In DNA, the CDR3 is TGTGCCAGCAGACTAGGTACAGATGAAAAACTGTTTTTT.